One sample yielded the 27 T cell receptor beta chains listed below, sequenced in a study of OX40 agonist ivuxolimab in advanced cancers. The method was immunoSEQ multiplex PCR; TCRdb's version includes in-frame clones alone and lacks a portion of them. The table includes fewer than 45,000 clones, about 88% detected once. The sequencing here drew on CD4+ or CD8+ T cells sorted from blood, taken in a trial of the OX40 agonist ivuxolimab. These receptors all come from an adult with an advanced solid tumor such as melanoma, head and neck, liver or kidney cancer.

This clone has more than one count but fewer than ten. This chain connects TRBV9 to TRBJ1-1, with D perhaps TRBD1 (5 bases). This CDR3 spans 11 amino acids. Germline V gives CDR1 SGDLS, CDR2 YYNGEE. V lost 6 bases, J lost 4 bases, and 7 bases lay in between. CDR3 DNA sequence: TGTGCCAGCATGAGGGGCACTGAAGCTTTCTTT. The encoded protein is CASMRGTEAFF.

J is TRBJ2-3 and V is TRBV7-2, with D possibly TRBD1 on 5 matching bases. The CDR3 covers 17 residues. Trimming cost V 0 bases and J 1 base, with 14 bases left between them. CDR1 is SGHTA, CDR2 FQGNSA, per germline. CDR3 DNA sequence: TGTGCCAGCAGCTTAGCGCATAGCAGGGTGGGCACAGATACGCAGTATTTT. Protein sequence: CASSLAHSRVGTDTQYF.

The chain recombines TRBV6-5 with TRBJ2-3; no clear D. Germline V gives CDR1 MNHEY, CDR2 SVGAGI. The CDR3 spans 16 residues. Trimming shortened V by 2 bases and J by 2 bases, and 14 bases separated the two germline ends. The CDR3 DNA is TGTGCCAGCAGTTACCAGAGTAGTAAGGACACAGATACGCAGTATTTT. This codes for CASSYQSSKDTDTQYF.

The rearrangement joins TRBV4-2 to TRBJ1-5; D is unclear. The CDR3 has 14 amino acids. CDR1 is LGHNA, CDR2 YNFKEQ, per germline. V gave up 1 base and J gave up 0 bases, with 4 bases separating them. The CDR3 loop is CASSQVNSNQPQHF. Here the CDR3 DNA reads TGTGCCAGCAGCCAAGTGAATAGCAATCAGCCCCAGCATTTT.

By frequency in the sample, this clone is medium-sized. The rearrangement links TRBV30 to TRBJ2-1, with TRBD2 matching 9 bases. The CDR3 runs to 14 residues. V trimming: 4 bases; J trimming: 5 bases; junction bases outside the gene matches: 6. Looked up from germline, CDR1 is GTSNPN and CDR2 is SVGIG (reference sequence). CDR3 in DNA: TGTGCCTGGAACCTAGCGGGACCTGACAATGAGCAGTTCTTC. This encodes CAWNLAGPDNEQFF.

The chain is built from TRBV28 and TRBJ1-5; D is uncertain. Germline V gene sequence: CDR1 MDHEN, CDR2 SYDVKM. The CDR3 has 14 residues. V lost 6 bases and J 6 bases, leaving 15 bases between the germline ends. CDR3 nucleotide sequence: TGTGCCAGCAGCAGTTTTAGTGGAAGTCAGCCCCAGCATTTT. Translation gives CASSSFSGSQPQHF.

This sequence joins TRBV7-7 and TRBJ2-2; 8 bases are shared with TRBD1. Germline lookup yields CDR1 SSHAT and CDR2 FNYEAQ (reference sequence). The CDR3 totals 16 residues. Unmatched junction bases numbered 9, after V lost 5 bases and J lost 4 bases. The DNA of the CDR3 is TGTGCCAGCAGCCAACCTCAGGGGGCGGGCACCGGGGAGCTGTTTTTT. Its translation is CASSQPQGAGTGELFF.

The chain couples TRBV27 to TRBJ2-7, with D perhaps matching TRBD1 (5 bases). Trimming took off 10 bases at V and 2 bases at J, with 18 bases between the two ends. The CDR3 contains 14 residues. Per germline, CDR1 MNHEY and CDR2 SMNVEV (reference sequence). CDR3 loop: CATSPRAYPYEQYF. CDR3 coding DNA: TGTGCCACCTCCCCCAGGGCTTACCCCTACGAGCAGTACTTC.

The J gene is TRBJ2-7, the V gene TRBV7-9, with D possibly being TRBD1 (6 bases). CDR1 is SEHNR and CDR2 is FQNEAQ in the germline V gene (reference sequence). This CDR3 has 13 residues. V lost 5 bases and J lost 2, with 10 bases in between. The CDR3 DNA reads as TGTGCCAGCAGCCCGGACAGTGCCTACGAGCAGTACTTC. Protein: CASSPDSAYEQYF.

The genes are TRBV18 and TRBJ2-1, with a tentative D call TRBD2 (6 bases). Germline assignment: CDR1 KGHSH and CDR2 LQKENI. This CDR3 contains 14 residues. The CDR3 nucleotides are TGTTATTCCACTAGCTTTAACTCCTACAATGAGCAGTTCTTC. Protein sequence: CYSTSFNSYNEQFF.

This rearrangement joins TRBV5-6 to TRBJ2-3, with D uncertain. The CDR3 runs 14 residues. V was clipped by 4 bases and J by 3 bases, with 12 bases between them. CDR1 is SGHDT and CDR2 is YYEEEE in the germline V gene. CDR3 bases: TGTGCCAGCAGCCCCGCGAGTTCAACAGATACGCAGTATTTT. This translates into CASSPASSTDTQYF. Combining the CDR3 with reference TRBV5-6 and TRBJ2-3 gives the whole variable domain DAGVTQSPTHLIKTRGQQVTLRCSPKSGHDTVSWYQQALGQGPQFIFQYYEEEERQRGNFPDRFSGHQFPNYSSELNVNALLLGDSALYLCASSPASSTDTQYFGPGTRLTVL.

CDR3 amino acids: CASSLGTKSTDTQYF. The DNA for the CDR3 is TGTGCCAGCAGCTTAGGGACAAAAAGCACAGATACGCAGTATTTT. J is TRBJ2-3 and V is TRBV7-8, with D possibly being TRBD1 (5 bases). There are 15 residues in the CDR3. Germline assignment: CDR1 SGHVS and CDR2 FQNEAQ. Trimming took off 1 base at V and 0 bases at J, with 8 bases between the two ends.

The chain combines TRBV19 with TRBJ2-3, with 12 bases fitting TRBD2. J gave up 2 bases and V 5 bases, and 14 bases lay outside the gene matches. Looked up from germline, CDR1 is LNHDA and CDR2 is SQIVND (reference sequence). The CDR3 has 19 residues. CDR3 sequence: CASSWEALAGGLPTDTQYF. In DNA, the CDR3 is TGTGCCAGTAGTTGGGAAGCGCTAGCGGGGGGGCTCCCCACAGATACGCAGTATTTT.

This chain connects TRBV7-9 to TRBJ2-7; D not certain. Trimming removed 5 bases from V and 0 bases from J, with 11 bases in between. The CDR3 spans 14 residues. Germline loops: CDR1 SEHNR, CDR2 FQNEAQ (reference sequence). The CDR3 here is CASSERPYSYEQYF. The CDR3 DNA follows: TGTGCCAGCAGCGAAAGACCCTACTCCTACGAGCAGTACTTC.

V usage is TRBV27 and J usage is TRBJ1-1; D perhaps matches TRBD1 (5 bases). Trimming shortened V by 3 bases and J by 6 bases, and 11 bases separated the two germline ends. This CDR3 has 13 amino acids. Looked up from germline, CDR1 is MNHEY and CDR2 is SMNVEV (reference sequence). CDR3 nucleotide sequence: TGTGCCAGCAGTTTGGCTCGGGGGGCTGAAGCTTTCTTT. Amino acids: CASSLARGAEAFF.

The genes are TRBV27 and TRBJ2-5; possible D gene TRBD2, 5 bases. The length of the CDR3 is 14 residues. From germline, CDR1 is MNHEY and CDR2 SMNVEV (reference sequence). Trimming shortened V by 3 bases and J by 1 base, and 9 bases separated the two germline ends. The CDR3 region is CASSFRGIQETQYF. The CDR3 DNA sequence: TGTGCCAGCAGTTTTAGAGGGATCCAAGAGACCCAGTACTTC.

The chain combines TRBV2 with TRBJ2-3; 9 bases match TRBD1. From germline, CDR1 is SNHLY and CDR2 FYNNEI. CDR3 length: 15 amino acids. With V trimmed by 4 bases and J by 4 bases, 6 bases remained unmatched. The CDR3 spells CASSVTGGEADTQYF. For the CDR3, the DNA is TGTGCCAGCAGTGTCACAGGGGGCGAGGCAGATACGCAGTATTTT.

This chain links TRBV7-6 with TRBJ1-3, with TRBD1 matching over 8 bases. J was trimmed by 0 bases and V by 1 base; bases with no gene match: 2. Germline V lookup: CDR1 SGHVS, CDR2 FNYEAQ. This CDR3 is 16 amino acids long. In nucleotides, the CDR3 is TGTGCCAGCAGCTTAGGACAGGGGTACTCTGGAAACACCATATATTTT. Translated, it gives CASSLGQGYSGNTIYF.

A few counts support this clone. The same CDR3 can be traced to other DNA sequences in this sample. This chain links TRBV9 with TRBJ2-1; D not resolved. The CDR3 has 11 residues. The ends were cut back, 0 bases at V and 9 bases at J, with 4 bases in the middle. In germline, CDR1 is SGDLS, CDR2 YYNGEE. Here the CDR3 DNA reads TGTGCCAGCAGCGTAGGAGGTGAGCAGTTCTTC. Translating gives CASSVGGEQFF.

V gene TRBV15 combines with J gene TRBJ2-7; 8 bases map to TRBD2. The germline CDR1 and CDR2 sequences are LNHNV and YYDKDF (reference sequence). V shed 5 bases and J 5 bases; nucleotides not matched to a gene: 11. The CDR3 has 15 residues. The CDR3 bases are TGTGCCACCAGCCTCGCCGGGGGGGCTGTTGACGAGCAGTACTTC. As protein: CATSLAGGAVDEQYF.

This clone was recorded only once. This chain links TRBV11-2 with TRBJ1-5; 9 bases agree with TRBD1. V dropped 2 bases and J dropped 5; count of bases not matched to a gene: 1. In germline, CDR1 is SGHAT, CDR2 FQNNGV. The CDR3 sequence is 14 residues long. The CDR3 DNA follows: TGTGCCAGCAGCTTATGGACAGGGGATCAGCCCCAGCATTTT. This sequence encodes CASSLWTGDQPQHF.

The CDR3 protein is CASSRGGNSNQPQHF. The DNA for the CDR3 is TGTGCCAGCAGCCGGGGAGGGAACAGCAATCAGCCCCAGCATTTT. This chain connects TRBV9 to TRBJ1-5; D gene unclear. CDR1 and CDR2 (germline): SGDLS, YYNGEE. Trimming took off 4 bases at V and 1 base at J, with 12 bases between the two ends. This CDR3 is 15 amino acids long.

The genes are TRBV5-3 and TRBJ1-2; 7 nucleotides line up with TRBD1. TRBV5-3 is reported as an ORF; its role is uncertain. Trimming at V came to 4 bases and at J to 4 bases, leaving 16 bases not matched to a gene. This CDR3 is 17 amino acids long. This CDR3 reads CARSRQEGARYRYGYTF. The CDR3, as DNA: TGTGCCAGAAGCCGGCAGGAGGGGGCAAGATACCGCTATGGCTACACCTTC.

The rearrangement joins TRBV2 to TRBJ2-7, with D perhaps matching TRBD2 (5 bases). Germline-derived CDR1 and CDR2 are SNHLY and FYNNEI. CDR3 length: 16 residues. Trimming took 3 bases from V and 3 from J, leaving 18 bases between them. The CDR3 DNA reads TGTGCCAGCAGTGACGGGTTGCTAGCAGCAGACTACGAGCAGTACTTC. This translates into CASSDGLLAADYEQYF.

The V and J genes are TRBV18 and TRBJ2-3, with D hard to call. Germline loops: CDR1 KGHSH, CDR2 LQKENI. The CDR3 totals 14 residues. Trimming pared 3 bases from V and 0 bases from J, leaving 7 bases between. CDR3 nucleotides: TGTGCCAGCTCACCTTTGACTAGCACAGATACGCAGTATTTT. Amino acids: CASSPLTSTDTQYF.

The chain combines TRBV5-6 with TRBJ1-2; a possible D gene is TRBD1 (5 bases). Germline loops: CDR1 SGHDT, CDR2 YYEEEE. With 6 bases removed from V and 8 bases from J, the gap between germline ends came to 23 bases. The length of the CDR3 is 15 residues. CDR3 bases: TGTGCCAGCATACTCTTTAGGGAGACAGTGGACGGCTACACCTTC. Translated: CASILFRETVDGYTF.

This chain connects TRBV6-5 to TRBJ2-7; 8 bases align to TRBD1. Unmatched junction bases numbered 13, after V lost 10 bases and J lost 5 bases. Germline lookup yields CDR1 MNHEY and CDR2 SVGAGI. The CDR3 runs to 14 residues. CDR3 region: CAIRKTGDVDEQYF. The CDR3 coding sequence is TGTGCCATCAGGAAGACAGGGGACGTTGACGAGCAGTACTTC.